Below are 14 T cell receptor beta chains sequenced from a single sample in a study of graft-versus-host responses after intestinal transplantation. Sequencing used immunoSEQ multiplex PCR; TCRdb keeps in-frame clones, though not all of them. The table records about 15,000 clones, under 40% of them present only once. Irradiated, violet-dye-labeled stimulator cells, roughly 200,000 in number, were plated with roughly 200,000 CFSE-labeled responder cells. The material sequenced was alloreactive CD8+ T cells from a mixed lymphocyte reaction culture, taken before intestinal transplant. This sample's subset: CFSE-low proliferating T cells sorted from roughly 6-day pre-transplant mixed lymphocyte reaction (GvH or HvG direction). The source of these receptors is a human patient who received an intestinal transplant.

This sequence joins TRBV9 and TRBJ2-1, with D uncertain. V was cut by 3 bases and J by 7 bases, with 8 bases left in between. Germline V gene data show CDR1 as SGDLS and CDR2 as YYNGEE. This CDR3 is 12 amino acids long. The CDR3 region is CASSDETNEQFF. The CDR3 DNA follows: TGTGCCAGCAGCGATGAAACGAATGAGCAGTTCTTC. Looking up the rest from reference TRBV9 and TRBJ2-1 gives the full variable domain: DSGVTQTPKHLITATGQRVTLRCSPRSGDLSVYWYQQSLDQGLQFLIQYYNGEERAKGNILERFSAQQFPDLHSELNLSSLELGDSALYFCASSDETNEQFFGPGTRLTVL.

This clone was counted a few times. The V and J genes are TRBV13 and TRBJ2-5, with D possibly TRBD2 on 6 matching bases. Germline CDR1 and CDR2: PRHDT and FYEKMQ (reference sequence). The CDR3 has 15 residues. V lost 5 bases and J lost 5, with 18 bases in between. The CDR3 nucleotides are TGTGCCAGCAGCCTCCGCGGAGGGGCCACGGAGACCCAGTACTTC. Its protein is CASSLRGGATETQYF.

This clone came up a few times. The chain is built from TRBV2 and TRBJ2-7; D may match TRBD1 or TRBD2 (6 bases each). The CDR3 covers 14 residues. In germline, CDR1 is SNHLY, CDR2 FYNNEI. V dropped 4 bases and J dropped 0 bases, with 10 bases sitting between them. CDR3 bases: TGTGCCAGCAGTGTGTGGGGGGCCTCCTACGAGCAGTACTTC. As protein: CASSVWGASYEQYF.

This clone is labeled medium-sized. V usage is TRBV19 and J usage is TRBJ2-7; D not resolved. This CDR3 spans 15 amino acids. Trimming cost V 1 base and J 3 bases, with 13 bases left between them. Germline CDR1 and CDR2: LNHDA and SQIVND (reference sequence). The DNA of the CDR3 is TGTGCCAGTAGTATAGGTTATGGAAGGCACTACGAGCAGTACTTC. This gives the protein CASSIGYGRHYEQYF.

V and J are TRBV27 and TRBJ2-7, with 7 bases aligning to TRBD1. The CDR3 runs to 13 residues. Germline lookup yields CDR1 MNHEY and CDR2 SMNVEV (reference sequence). V was clipped by 5 bases and J by 3 bases; unmatched bases: 4. CDR3 residues: CASSRTGSYEQYF. CDR3 bases: TGTGCCAGCAGTAGGACAGGTAGCTACGAGCAGTACTTC.

V gene TRBV15 combines with J gene TRBJ1-2, with a weak D call TRBD1 (6 bases). Germline V gene sequence: CDR1 LNHNV, CDR2 YYDKDF (reference sequence). V dropped 5 bases and J dropped 8 bases, with 21 bases sitting between them. This CDR3 is built from 15 residues. CDR3 loop: CATSEQRSSGEGYTF. CDR3 DNA: TGTGCCACCAGCGAGCAGAGATCGTCAGGGGAAGGCTACACCTTC.

This clone was seen a handful of times. This rearrangement joins TRBV19 to TRBJ2-6, with D unresolved. This CDR3 is built from 17 residues. Germline loops: CDR1 LNHDA, CDR2 SQIVND (reference sequence). V lost 5 bases and J 5 bases, leaving 19 bases between the germline ends. CDR3 DNA: TGTGCCAGTAGTCAAACAATGACACAAAGTCGGGCCAACGTCCTGACTTTC. It yields the protein CASSQTMTQSRANVLTF.

This rearrangement joins TRBV16 to TRBJ1-1; maybe TRBD1 (6 bases). V was trimmed by 4 bases and J by 1 base, leaving 10 bases between them. The CDR3 sequence is 14 residues long. Per the germline V gene, CDR1 is KGHSY and CDR2 is FQNENV. The CDR3 DNA reads as TGTGCCAGCAGCCGGGGACACCCGAACACTGAAGCTTTCTTT. It codes for CASSRGHPNTEAFF.

The gene calls are TRBV7-6 and TRBJ1-2; TRBD1 aligns across 8 bases. CDR3 length: 18 amino acids. With 0 bases clipped from V and 3 bases from J, the junction kept 12 bases outside the gene matches. Germline CDR1 SGHVS, CDR2 FNYEAQ. CDR3 sequence: CASSLAPGTGLFYYGYTF. In DNA, the CDR3 is TGTGCCAGCAGCTTAGCCCCCGGGACAGGCCTGTTTTACTATGGCTACACCTTC. The full variable domain, rest sourced from reference TRBV7-6 and TRBJ1-2, is GAGVSQSPRYKVTKRGQDVALRCDPISGHVSLYWYRQALGQGPEFLTYFNYEAQQDKSGLPNDRFSAERPEGSISTLTIQRTEQRDSAMYRCASSLAPGTGLFYYGYTFGSGTRLTVV.

This chain joins TRBV10-3 and TRBJ2-2; D remains unclear. In germline, CDR1 is ENHRY, CDR2 SYGVKD. The V and J ends lost 2 bases and 1 base respectively, with 5 bases between them. The CDR3 is 14 amino acids. The CDR3 nucleotides read TGTGCCATCAGTGAGAGGGTGAACACCGGGGAGCTGTTTTTT. Translated: CAISERVNTGELFF.

The chain is built from TRBV19 and TRBJ2-1, with a possible D match to TRBD2 (6 bases). Trimming removed 3 bases at V and 4 bases at J, with 7 bases between. This CDR3 has 13 residues. Germline CDR1 and CDR2: LNHDA and SQIVND (reference sequence). CDR3: CASSMGLYNEQFF. DNA for the CDR3: TGTGCCAGTAGTATGGGACTTTACAATGAGCAGTTCTTC.

This clone was seen only a few times. The V gene is TRBV7-9, the J gene TRBJ2-3; D is unclear. V was cut by 2 bases and J by 2 bases, with 8 bases left in between. The length of the CDR3 is 14 residues. Per the germline V gene, CDR1 is SEHNR and CDR2 is FQNEAQ (reference sequence). The CDR3, as DNA: TGTGCCAGCAGCTTATCCCGACACACAGATACGCAGTATTTT. It translates to CASSLSRHTDTQYF.

This clone was seen a few times. The chain uses TRBV6-5 and TRBJ2-1; 8 bases fit TRBD2. Trimming removed 2 bases from V and 8 bases from J; junction bases left unmatched: 8. Germline CDR1 is MNHEY and CDR2 is SVGAGI. CDR3 size: 15 residues. For the CDR3, the DNA is TGTGCCAGCAGTTACCCTCCGGGACTAGGCCATGAGCAGTTCTTC. Its protein is CASSYPPGLGHEQFF.

This clone came up a few times. This sequence joins TRBV1 and TRBJ1-2. TRBV1 is described as a pseudogene. The CDR3 is 14 amino acids. CDR3 sequence reads: CTSSLLRDNYGYTF. The CDR3 DNA sequence: TGCACCAGCAGCCTTCTCCGGGACAACTATGGCTACACCTTC.